This T cell receptor (beta chain) was retrieved from a study of shared clonotypes between healthy human individuals. V was trimmed by 3 bases and J by 2 bases, leaving 20 bases between them. This CDR3 has 17 residues. CDR1 is WSHSY and CDR2 is SAAADI in the germline V gene. Profiled with immunoSEQ multiplex PCR; TCRdb holds only in-frame clones, not every one. The data show approximately 620,000 clones, almost 97% seen once. This clonotype was sampled from a woman aged 30 to 39 in good health. The sequencing input was naive CD4+ T cells sorted from blood. Subset in this sample: CD45RA+ positively selected. The chain couples TRBV10-2 to TRBJ2-7, with D unresolved. The CDR3 DNA is TGCGCCAGCAGTGACCCTCAGAGGCCGTCCACCACCTACGAGCAGTACTTC. Amino acid sequence: CASSDPQRPSTTYEQYF.